Listed here is a single T cell receptor (beta chain). The source of the sample is a study of cytomegalovirus exposure and HLA in healthy donors. PCR employed 60 Vbeta and 13 Jbeta primers. Authors' methods: A later analysis tallied 75 million to 80 million unique TCR beta chains, around 10 million of them shared. The method was immunoSEQ multiplex PCR; TCRdb's version includes in-frame clones alone and lacks a portion of them. For V, J and clone size, that table is used; D and trimming come from the DNA. The profile shows over 75,000 clones, around four fifths of them singletons. Germline-derived CDR1 and CDR2 are SGHTA and FQGTGA. V gave up 0 bases and J gave up 6 bases, with 18 bases separating them. The CDR3 extends over 17 amino acids.

The TCR sequence derives from a man in his fifties or sixties in good health and CMV-seropositive. The material sequenced was PBMCs. The chain carries TRBV7-3 and TRBJ2-1; D is uncertain. This CDR3 is CASSLTFENLGSNEQFF. CDR3 DNA: TGTGCCAGCAGCTTAACGTTCGAGAATCTAGGTAGCAATGAGCAGTTCTTC.